Presented here are 7 T cell receptor beta chains from one specimen sequenced in a study of OX40 agonist ivuxolimab in advanced cancers. The assay was immunoSEQ multiplex PCR, and TCRdb's table has in-frame clones only and misses some. The repertoire includes some 37,000 clones, about 87% of them detected once, and less than 5% sits in the top ten. Sequencing used CD4+ or CD8+ T cells sorted from blood, obtained in a trial of the OX40 agonist ivuxolimab. Every receptor here comes from an adult with an advanced solid tumor such as melanoma, head and neck, liver or kidney cancer.

J is TRBJ2-7 and V is TRBV18, with 7 bases aligning to TRBD2. The CDR3 runs 16 residues. CDR1 and CDR2 (germline): KGHSH, LQKENI. V trimming: 2 bases; J trimming: 2 bases; junction bases outside the gene matches: 9. CDR3 sequence: CASSPNGGGLAYEQYF. In DNA, the CDR3 is TGTGCCAGCTCACCAAATGGCGGGGGATTGGCCTACGAGCAGTACTTC. Combining the CDR3 with reference TRBV18 and TRBJ2-7 gives the whole variable domain NAGVMQNPRHLVRRRGQEARLRCSPMKGHSHVYWYRQLPEEGLKFMVYLQKENIIDESGMPKERFSAEFPKEGPSILRIQQVVRGDSAAYFCASSPNGGGLAYEQYFGPGTRLTVT.

V gene TRBV28 combines with J gene TRBJ2-6, with 7 bases lining up with TRBD1. CDR1 is MDHEN, CDR2 SYDVKM, per germline. Trimming removed 5 bases from V and 2 bases from J; junction bases left unmatched: 9. The CDR3 sequence is 17 residues long. CDR3 amino acids: CASSQTGYRPGANVLTF. CDR3 DNA: TGTGCCAGCAGTCAGACAGGGTATCGGCCTGGGGCCAACGTCCTGACTTTC.

This chain joins TRBV7-6 and TRBJ2-1, with D uncertain. V dropped 5 bases and J dropped 6 bases, with 11 bases sitting between them. The CDR3 length is 13 residues. Germline-derived CDR1 and CDR2 are SGHVS and FNYEAQ. The CDR3 DNA is TGTGCCAGCAGCCGCAGCACGATCAATGAGCAGTTCTTC. It translates to CASSRSTINEQFF.

The CDR3 DNA is TGTGCCTGGAGTGTAGGACCAGGGGGTCCCTACAATGAGCAGTTCTTC. Translation: CAWSVGPGGPYNEQFF. This sequence joins TRBV30 and TRBJ2-1; 7 bases map to TRBD1. The CDR3 contains 16 residues. Germline trimming cut 0 bases from V and 2 bases from J; bases unmatched to any gene: 7. Per germline, CDR1 GTSNPN and CDR2 SVGIG (reference sequence).

V and J are TRBV2 and TRBJ1-3; TRBD1 matches 8 bases. Trimming took 5 bases from V and 2 from J; bases not matched to a gene: 8. Germline assignment: CDR1 SNHLY and CDR2 FYNNEI. The CDR3 contains 16 residues. The CDR3 reads CASSLVRTGTGNTIYF. CDR3 DNA sequence: TGTGCCAGCAGTTTAGTACGGACAGGGACTGGAAACACCATATATTTT.

This sequence joins TRBV5-6 and TRBJ1-2; TRBD1 matches at 12 bases. The CDR3 loop spans 17 amino acids. Unmatched junction bases numbered 5, after V lost 0 bases and J lost 2 bases. Germline CDR1 and CDR2: SGHDT and YYEEEE. Written as DNA, the CDR3 is TGTGCCAGCAGCTTGGCCGGAGGGACAGGGGGCAACTATGGCTACACCTTC. Translated: CASSLAGGTGGNYGYTF. Supplemented by reference TRBV5-6 and TRBJ1-2, the full variable domain reads DAGVTQSPTHLIKTRGQQVTLRCSPKSGHDTVSWYQQALGQGPQFIFQYYEEEERQRGNFPDRFSGHQFPNYSSELNVNALLLGDSALYLCASSLAGGTGGNYGYTFGSGTRLTVV.

This chain links TRBV19 with TRBJ2-1; tentative D call: TRBD2 (6 bases). Trimming pared 6 bases from V and 6 bases from J, leaving 9 bases between. This CDR3 has 12 residues. CDR1 and CDR2 (germline): LNHDA, SQIVND (reference sequence). The CDR3 DNA reads TGTGCCAGTAGAGGGACTTTCAATGAGCAGTTCTTC. This codes for CASRGTFNEQFF. The full variable domain, rest sourced from reference TRBV19 and TRBJ2-1, is DGGITQSPKYLFRKEGQNVTLSCEQNLNHDAMYWYRQDPGQGLRLIYYSQIVNDFQKGDIAEGYSVSREKKESFPLTVTSAQKNPTAFYLCASRGTFNEQFFGPGTRLTVL.